Reported below is one T cell receptor (beta chain). This specimen comes from a study of OX40 agonist ivuxolimab in advanced cancers. The germline CDR1 and CDR2 sequences are SGHAT and FQNNGV. Trimming removed 7 bases from V and 5 bases from J, with 14 bases in between. The CDR3 is 14 amino acids. Only in-frame clones appear in the TCRdb table, and some are missing; sequencing was by immunoSEQ multiplex PCR. Counted here are approximately 18,000 clones, roughly nine tenths occurring once; the ten biggest clones make up about a sixth. Sequences were derived from CD4+ or CD8+ T cells sorted from blood, sampled in a trial of the OX40 agonist ivuxolimab. This clonotype was obtained from an adult with an advanced solid tumor such as melanoma, head and neck, liver or kidney cancer. The chain combines TRBV11-2 with TRBJ2-2; possibly TRBD2 for D (5 bases). The CDR3 DNA reads TGTGCCAGCACCCTCCCAGGAGGAACCGGGGAGCTGTTTTTT. Translated, it gives CASTLPGGTGELFF.